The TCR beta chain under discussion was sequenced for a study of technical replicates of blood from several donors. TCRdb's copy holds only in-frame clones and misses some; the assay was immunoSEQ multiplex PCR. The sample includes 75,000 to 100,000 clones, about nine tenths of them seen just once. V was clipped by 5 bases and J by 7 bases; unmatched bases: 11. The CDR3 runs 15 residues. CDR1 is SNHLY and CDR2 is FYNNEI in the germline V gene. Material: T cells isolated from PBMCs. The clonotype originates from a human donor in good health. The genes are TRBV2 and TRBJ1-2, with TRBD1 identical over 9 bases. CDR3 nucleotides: TGTGCCAGCAGTACACTGGACAGGGGTTTGGGTGGCTACACCTTC. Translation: CASSTLDRGLGGYTF.